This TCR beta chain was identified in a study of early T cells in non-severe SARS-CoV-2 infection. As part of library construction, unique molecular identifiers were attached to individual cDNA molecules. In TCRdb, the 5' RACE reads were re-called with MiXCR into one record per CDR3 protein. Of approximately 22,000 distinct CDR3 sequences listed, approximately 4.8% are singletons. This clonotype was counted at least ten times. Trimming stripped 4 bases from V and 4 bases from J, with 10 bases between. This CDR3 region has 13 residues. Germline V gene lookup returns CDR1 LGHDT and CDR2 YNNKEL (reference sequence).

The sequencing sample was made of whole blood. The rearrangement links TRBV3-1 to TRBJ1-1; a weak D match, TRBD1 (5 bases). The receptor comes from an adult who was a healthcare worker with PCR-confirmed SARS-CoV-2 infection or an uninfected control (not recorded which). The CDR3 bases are TGTGCCAGCAGCCCGGCCGGGGGCACTGAAGCTTTCTTT. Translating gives CASSPAGGTEAFF.